This TCR beta chain stems from a study of blood T cell repertoires in COVID-19. Germline V CDR1 and CDR2: LNHDA, SQIVND (reference sequence). The V segment lost 7 bases and the J segment 4 bases; nucleotides outside the gene matches: 9. The CDR3 contains 14 residues. Method: immunoSEQ multiplex PCR; TCRdb's copy keeps in-frame clones and lacks some. The table has fewer than 500,000 clones, roughly 87% seen once. A few counts support this clone. The TCR comes from a woman aged 18-29 years with acute COVID-19. This chain connects TRBV19 to TRBJ2-7; 8 nucleotides agree with TRBD2. Sample: PBMCs or T cells enriched from blood (not recorded which). The CDR3 is CASKQGLGRYEQYF. In nucleotides, the CDR3 is TGTGCCAGTAAACAGGGACTAGGGAGGTACGAGCAGTACTTC.